This paragraph reports one T cell receptor beta chain. Antigen: not known. This sample stems from a study of CD8 T cells in Susac syndrome. Sequencing of TCR beta was undertaken in CD8+ and CD4+ T cells derived from blood. TEMRA cells were enriched by FACS, while CD8+ and CD4+ T cells were obtained through a negative isolation that was performed magnetically. The CDR3 is 13 residues long. Germline-derived CDR1 and CDR2 are SGHNT and YYREEE (reference sequence). Trimming took off 2 bases at V and 5 bases at J, with 10 bases between the two ends. Random hexamers primed reverse transcription of roughly 0.5 to 1 ug RNA. By means of immunoSEQ multiplex PCR, TCR beta CDR3 spanning 54 Vbeta and 13 Jbeta underwent amplification. TCRdb re-analysed the immunoSEQ multiplex PCR reads in MiXCR, keeping a single row per CDR3 protein. The sample lists 180,000 or so distinct CDR3 sequences; 90% to 95% were seen once.

Notes on the study in general: The study's TCR sequencing and HLA analysis covered a relatively small number of individuals, and the study acknowledged this.

This TCR came from a human donor with multiple sclerosis. Material: CD4+ T cells from PBMCs. The chain uses TRBV5-4 and TRBJ2-5; D might be TRBD2 (5 bases). Here the CDR3 reads CASSFGEVETQYF. The DNA for the CDR3 is TGTGCCAGCAGCTTCGGGGAAGTGGAGACCCAGTACTTC.